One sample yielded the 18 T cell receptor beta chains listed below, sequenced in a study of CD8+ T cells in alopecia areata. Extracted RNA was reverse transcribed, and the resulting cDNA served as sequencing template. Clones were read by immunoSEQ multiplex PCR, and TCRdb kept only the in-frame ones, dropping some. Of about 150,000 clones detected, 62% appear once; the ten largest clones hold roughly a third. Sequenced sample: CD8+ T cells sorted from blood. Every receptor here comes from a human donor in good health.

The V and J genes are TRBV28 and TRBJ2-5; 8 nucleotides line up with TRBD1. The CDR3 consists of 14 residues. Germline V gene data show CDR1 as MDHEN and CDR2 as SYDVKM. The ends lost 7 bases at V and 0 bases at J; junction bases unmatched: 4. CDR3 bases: TGTGCCAGCAAAGGGACAGGCGACCAAGAGACCCAGTACTTC. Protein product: CASKGTGDQETQYF.

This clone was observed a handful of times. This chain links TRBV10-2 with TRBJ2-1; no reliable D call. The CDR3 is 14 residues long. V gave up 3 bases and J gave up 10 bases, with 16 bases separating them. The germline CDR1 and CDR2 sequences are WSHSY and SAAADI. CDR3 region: CASSDPFTQWEQFF. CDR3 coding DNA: TGCGCCAGCAGTGACCCCTTCACCCAATGGGAGCAGTTCTTC.

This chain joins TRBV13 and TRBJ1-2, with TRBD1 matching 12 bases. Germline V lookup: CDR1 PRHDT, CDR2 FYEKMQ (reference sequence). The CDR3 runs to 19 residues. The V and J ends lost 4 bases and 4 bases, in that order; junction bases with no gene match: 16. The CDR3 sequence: CASSSHPGQGAQGLYGYTF. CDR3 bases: TGTGCCAGCAGCTCCCATCCGGGACAGGGGGCGCAGGGTCTCTATGGCTACACCTTC.

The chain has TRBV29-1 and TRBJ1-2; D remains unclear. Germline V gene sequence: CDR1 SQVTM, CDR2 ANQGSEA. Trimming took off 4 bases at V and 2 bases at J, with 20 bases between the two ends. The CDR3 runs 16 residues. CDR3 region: CSVVGSGRRENYGYTF. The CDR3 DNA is TGCAGCGTTGTGGGGTCAGGTCGCCGAGAGAACTATGGCTACACCTTC.

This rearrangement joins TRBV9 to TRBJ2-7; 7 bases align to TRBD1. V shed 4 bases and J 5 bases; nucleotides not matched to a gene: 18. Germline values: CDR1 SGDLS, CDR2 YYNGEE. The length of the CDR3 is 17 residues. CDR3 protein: CASSLRETWTGPDEQYF. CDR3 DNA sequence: TGTGCCAGCAGCCTAAGAGAGACTTGGACAGGCCCTGACGAGCAGTACTTC. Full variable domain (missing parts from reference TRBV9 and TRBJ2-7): DSGVTQTPKHLITATGQRVTLRCSPRSGDLSVYWYQQSLDQGLQFLIQYYNGEERAKGNILERFSAQQFPDLHSELNLSSLELGDSALYFCASSLRETWTGPDEQYFGPGTRLTVT.

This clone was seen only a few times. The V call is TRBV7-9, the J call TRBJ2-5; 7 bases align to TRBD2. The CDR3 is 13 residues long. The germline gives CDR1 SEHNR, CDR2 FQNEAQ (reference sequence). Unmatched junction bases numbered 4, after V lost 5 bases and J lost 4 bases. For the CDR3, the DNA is TGTGCCAGCAGCAGACTAGCAGGAGAGACCCAGTACTTC. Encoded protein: CASSRLAGETQYF. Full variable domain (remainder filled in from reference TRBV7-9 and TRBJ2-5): DTGVSQNPRHKITKRGQNVTFRCDPISEHNRLYWYRQTLGQGPEFLTYFQNEAQLEKSRLLSDRFSAERPKGSFSTLEIQRTEQGDSAMYLCASSRLAGETQYFGPGTRLLVL.

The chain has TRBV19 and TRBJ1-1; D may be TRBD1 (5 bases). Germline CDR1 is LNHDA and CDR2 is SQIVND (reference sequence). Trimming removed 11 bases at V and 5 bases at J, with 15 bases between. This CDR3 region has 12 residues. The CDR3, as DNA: TGTGCCGGGCGACAGCCCGGGACTGAAGCTTTCTTT. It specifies CAGRQPGTEAFF.

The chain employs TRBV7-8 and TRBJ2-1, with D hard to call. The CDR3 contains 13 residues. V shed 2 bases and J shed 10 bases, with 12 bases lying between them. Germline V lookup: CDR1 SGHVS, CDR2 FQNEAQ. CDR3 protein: CASSLNSLGEQFF. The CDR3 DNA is TGTGCCAGCAGCTTAAACTCCCTGGGGGAGCAGTTCTTC.

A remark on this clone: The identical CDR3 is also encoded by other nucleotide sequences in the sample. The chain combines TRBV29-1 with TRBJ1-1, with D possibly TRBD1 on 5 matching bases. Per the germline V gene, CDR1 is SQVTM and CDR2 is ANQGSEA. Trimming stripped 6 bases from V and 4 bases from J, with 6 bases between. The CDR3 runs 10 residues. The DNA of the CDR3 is TGCAGCGTAAGGGGCACTGAAGCTTTCTTT. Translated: CSVRGTEAFF.

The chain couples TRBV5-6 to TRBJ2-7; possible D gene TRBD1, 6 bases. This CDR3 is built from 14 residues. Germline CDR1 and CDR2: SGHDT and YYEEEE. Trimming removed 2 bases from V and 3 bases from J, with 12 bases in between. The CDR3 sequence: CASSLGTGYYEQYF. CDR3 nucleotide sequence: TGTGCCAGCAGCTTAGGTACAGGGTACTACGAGCAGTACTTC.

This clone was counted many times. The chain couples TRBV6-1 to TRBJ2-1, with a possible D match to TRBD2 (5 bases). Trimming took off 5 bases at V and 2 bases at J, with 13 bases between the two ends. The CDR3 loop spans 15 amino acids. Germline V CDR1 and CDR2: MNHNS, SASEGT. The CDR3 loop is CASSSSSNAYNEQFF. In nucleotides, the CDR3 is TGTGCCAGCAGTTCATCTAGCAACGCCTACAATGAGCAGTTCTTC.

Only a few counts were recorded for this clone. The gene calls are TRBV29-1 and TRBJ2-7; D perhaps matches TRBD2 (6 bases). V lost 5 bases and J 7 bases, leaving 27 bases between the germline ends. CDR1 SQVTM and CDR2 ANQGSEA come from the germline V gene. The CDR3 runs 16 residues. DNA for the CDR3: TGCAGCGTTATTCCATGGGCTTCGCGGGAAGTGAGTGAGCAGTACTTC. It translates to CSVIPWASREVSEQYF.

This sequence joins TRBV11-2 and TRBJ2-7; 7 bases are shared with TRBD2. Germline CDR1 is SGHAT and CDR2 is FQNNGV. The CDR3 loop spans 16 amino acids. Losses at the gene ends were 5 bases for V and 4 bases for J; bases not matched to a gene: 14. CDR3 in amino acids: CASSQAPASGTYEQYF. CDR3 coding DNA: TGTGCCAGCAGCCAAGCCCCGGCTAGCGGAACGTACGAGCAGTACTTC.

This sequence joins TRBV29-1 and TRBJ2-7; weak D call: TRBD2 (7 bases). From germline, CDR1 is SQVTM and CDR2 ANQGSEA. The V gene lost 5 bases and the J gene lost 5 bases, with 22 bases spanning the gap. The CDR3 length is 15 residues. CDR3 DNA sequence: TGCAGCGTTCCCGTCGAACAGGGACTATGGAACGAGCAGTACTTC. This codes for CSVPVEQGLWNEQYF.

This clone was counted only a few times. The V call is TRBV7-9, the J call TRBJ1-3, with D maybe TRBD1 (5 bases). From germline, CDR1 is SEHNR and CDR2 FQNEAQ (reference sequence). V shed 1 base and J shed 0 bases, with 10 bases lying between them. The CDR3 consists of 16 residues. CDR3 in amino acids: CASSLDQGDSGNTIYF. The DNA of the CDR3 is TGTGCCAGCAGCTTAGATCAAGGGGACTCTGGAAACACCATATATTTT.

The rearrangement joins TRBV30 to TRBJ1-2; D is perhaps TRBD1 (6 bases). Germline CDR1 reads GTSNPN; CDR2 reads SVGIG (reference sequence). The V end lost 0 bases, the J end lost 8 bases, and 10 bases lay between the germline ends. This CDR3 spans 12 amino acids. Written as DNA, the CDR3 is TGTGCCTGGAGTGTAGGGGGGAGCGGCTACACCTTC. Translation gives CAWSVGGSGYTF. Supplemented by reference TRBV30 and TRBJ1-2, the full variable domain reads SQTIHQWPATLVQPVGSPLSLECTVEGTSNPNLYWYRQAAGRGLQLLFYSVGIGQISSEVPQNLSASRPQDRQFILSSKKLLLSDSGFYLCAWSVGGSGYTFGSGTRLTVV.

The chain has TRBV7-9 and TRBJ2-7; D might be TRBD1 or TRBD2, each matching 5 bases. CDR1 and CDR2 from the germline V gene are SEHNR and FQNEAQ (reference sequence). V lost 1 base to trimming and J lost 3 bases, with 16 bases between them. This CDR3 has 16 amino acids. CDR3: CASSLGLGTSSYEQYF. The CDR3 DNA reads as TGTGCCAGCAGCTTAGGGTTGGGGACCTCGAGCTACGAGCAGTACTTC.

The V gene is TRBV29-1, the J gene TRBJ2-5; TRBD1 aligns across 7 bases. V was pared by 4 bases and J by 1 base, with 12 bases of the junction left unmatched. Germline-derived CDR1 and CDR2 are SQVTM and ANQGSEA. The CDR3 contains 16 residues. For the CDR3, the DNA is TGCAGCGTTGGGGTCCGGACAGGAATAAGCCAAGAGACCCAGTACTTC. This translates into CSVGVRTGISQETQYF. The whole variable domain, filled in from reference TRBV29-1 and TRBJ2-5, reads SAVISQKPSRDICQRGTSLTIQCQVDSQVTMMFWYRQQPGQSLTLIATANQGSEATYESGFVIDKFPISRPNLTFSTLTVSNMSPEDSSIYLCSVGVRTGISQETQYFGPGTRLLVL.